Following are 9 T cell receptor beta chains from one sample sequenced in a study of cytomegalovirus exposure and HLA in healthy donors. Both 60 Vbeta primers and 13 Jbeta primers went into the PCR. Assay: immunoSEQ multiplex PCR; the TCRdb copy retains only in-frame clones and omits some. The sample yields 170,000 or so clones, 75% to 85% seen once. What was sequenced was PBMCs. Receptor source: a woman aged 25 to 39 in good health and CMV-seropositive.

This clone was counted once. The chain combines TRBV28 with TRBJ2-5; tentative D call: TRBD2 (6 bases). Trimming pared 5 bases from V and 5 bases from J, leaving 18 bases between. The CDR3 runs to 15 residues. Per the germline V gene, CDR1 is MDHEN and CDR2 is SYDVKM. The CDR3 DNA sequence: TGTGCCAGCAGTACCTGGTTGGGGGGAGCCGAGACCCAGTACTTC. This gives the protein CASSTWLGGAETQYF.

This clone was recorded once. This chain uses TRBV18 with TRBJ1-1; D may be TRBD1 (6 bases). V lost 2 bases to trimming and J lost 4 bases, with 17 bases between them. Germline CDR1 KGHSH, CDR2 LQKENI. CDR3 size: 16 residues. The CDR3 loop reads CASSPMTGGLATEAFF. CDR3 nucleotide sequence: TGTGCCAGCTCACCAATGACAGGAGGATTGGCCACTGAAGCTTTCTTT. Drawing the rest from reference TRBV18 and TRBJ1-1, the complete variable domain is NAGVMQNPRHLVRRRGQEARLRCSPMKGHSHVYWYRQLPEEGLKFMVYLQKENIIDESGMPKERFSAEFPKEGPSILRIQQVVRGDSAAYFCASSPMTGGLATEAFFGQGTRLTVV.

V gene TRBV2 combines with J gene TRBJ2-7; D might be TRBD2 (5 bases). The V gene lost 7 bases and the J gene lost 0 bases, with 16 bases spanning the gap. Germline V CDR1 and CDR2: SNHLY, FYNNEI. The CDR3 covers 15 residues. The CDR3 loop reads CASTQNYGSSYEQYF. The CDR3 nucleotides read TGTGCCAGCACTCAGAACTATGGGAGCTCCTACGAGCAGTACTTC.

This chain joins TRBV29-1 and TRBJ2-7; 8 nucleotides align to TRBD2. The CDR3 is 12 amino acids. Per germline, CDR1 SQVTM and CDR2 ANQGSEA. J was trimmed by 5 bases and V by 7 bases; bases with no gene match: 7. CDR3 loop: CSAYSLADEQYF. The CDR3 DNA sequence: TGCAGCGCCTACTCACTAGCGGACGAGCAGTACTTC.

The chain is built from TRBV5-1 and TRBJ1-2; the match to TRBD1 covers 7 bases. The V segment lost 5 bases and the J segment 2 bases; nucleotides outside the gene matches: 12. CDR1 SGHRS and CDR2 YFSETQ come from the germline V gene. The CDR3 spans 16 residues. The CDR3 region is CASSPPPGQINYGYTF. CDR3 DNA: TGCGCCAGCAGTCCTCCCCCGGGACAGATAAACTATGGCTACACCTTC.

The table lists this clone with a count of one. The same CDR3 can be traced to other DNA sequences in this sample. The rearrangement uses TRBV7-9 and TRBJ1-5; D gene ambiguous. The CDR3 is 14 residues long. Between the trimmed V and J ends, which lost 1 base and 4 bases, there was a span of 8 bases. Germline lookup yields CDR1 SEHNR and CDR2 FQNEAQ (reference sequence). This CDR3 is CASSLGQSNQPQHF. DNA for the CDR3: TGTGCCAGCAGCTTAGGGCAGTCTAATCAGCCCCAGCATTTT. Drawing the rest from reference TRBV7-9 and TRBJ1-5, the complete variable domain is DTGVSQNPRHKITKRGQNVTFRCDPISEHNRLYWYRQTLGQGPEFLTYFQNEAQLEKSRLLSDRFSAERPKGSFSTLEIQRTEQGDSAMYLCASSLGQSNQPQHFGDGTRLSIL.

This rearrangement joins TRBV19 to TRBJ1-2, with a weak D call TRBD1 (6 bases). Looked up from germline, CDR1 is LNHDA and CDR2 is SQIVND (reference sequence). Trimming removed 4 bases at V and 8 bases at J, with 17 bases between. This CDR3 comprises 14 residues. CDR3 residues: CASSNGTPSGGYTF. CDR3 in DNA: TGTGCCAGTAGTAACGGGACACCCTCAGGGGGCTACACCTTC. The complete variable domain, with remaining parts taken from reference TRBV19 and TRBJ1-2, reads DGGITQSPKYLFRKEGQNVTLSCEQNLNHDAMYWYRQDPGQGLRLIYYSQIVNDFQKGDIAEGYSVSREKKESFPLTVTSAQKNPTAFYLCASSNGTPSGGYTFGSGTRLTVV.

The chain uses TRBV19 and TRBJ2-7; TRBD2 aligns across 10 bases. The germline V gene has CDR1 LNHDA and CDR2 SQIVND (reference sequence). With V trimmed by 2 bases and J by 3 bases, 7 bases remained unmatched. The CDR3 consists of 16 residues. The CDR3 protein is CASSIRATSGNYEQYF. As DNA, the CDR3 is TGTGCCAGTAGTATAAGGGCAACTAGCGGGAACTACGAGCAGTACTTC.

The chain recombines TRBV5-1 with TRBJ2-1; 8 bases fit TRBD2. The CDR3 extends over 15 amino acids. The V and J ends lost 5 bases and 0 bases, in that order; junction bases with no gene match: 4. Germline values: CDR1 SGHRS, CDR2 YFSETQ. CDR3 sequence: CASRVSGTSYNEQFF. In DNA, the CDR3 is TGCGCCAGCAGAGTTAGCGGGACCTCCTACAATGAGCAGTTCTTC.